The entry below describes one TCR beta chain. Its antigen is unknown. The sample is drawn from a study of graft-versus-host responses after intestinal transplantation. Background on the study: Multivisceral, liver-intestinal, or isolated intestinal transplants were given to recipients.

Generated by immunoSEQ multiplex PCR, the TCRdb table keeps only in-frame clones and is missing some. The table lists some 48,000 clones, roughly 83% of them singletons. The length of the CDR3 is 15 residues. Looked up from germline, CDR1 is GTSNPN and CDR2 is SVGIG (reference sequence). V shed 7 bases and J 4 bases; nucleotides not matched to a gene: 10. V usage is TRBV30 and J usage is TRBJ2-1; 10 bases agree with TRBD2. This sequence was found in a human donor who was the organ donor for an intestinal transplant. The input for sequencing was unstimulated CD4+ T cells sorted from spleen or lymph node cells, taken before transplant. Here the CDR3 reads CASLIAGGMYNEQFF. In DNA form, the CDR3 reads TGTGCCTCCTTAATAGCGGGGGGAATGTACAATGAGCAGTTCTTC.